A selection of T cell receptor beta chains follows, all from one sample in a study of long-term antiretroviral therapy in people with HIV. The table came from immunoSEQ multiplex PCR; TCRdb's copy has only in-frame clones and leaves some out. This sample has around 30,000 clones, with over 90% found just once. This specimen was unsorted PBMCs, taken almost 6.7 years after starting antiretroviral therapy. These receptors were collected from a woman aged 40-49 years with HIV. The CDR3 runs from the conserved cysteine through the conserved F or W. A D gene is named only where the DNA matches it firmly. A clone size is listed for some rows: how often the clone was seen (once, few, many), or a class if it is expanded.

abundance: once
v_gene: TRBV7-3
j_gene: TRBJ2-6
d_gene: TRBD1
CDR3aa: CASSRIPGQVSGANVLTF
CDR3nt: TGTGCCAGCAGCCGGATACCGGGACAGGTCTCTGGGGCCAACGTCCTGACTTTC

abundance: NA
v_gene: TRBV29-1
j_gene: TRBJ2-7
d_gene: TRBD1
CDR3aa: CSVQSPHRGASSYEQYF
CDR3nt: TGCAGCGTCCAAAGCCCGCACAGGGGTGCCAGCTCCTACGAGCAGTACTTC

abundance: NA
v_gene: TRBV5-1
j_gene: TRBJ1-5
d_gene: NA
CDR3aa: CASSLVAGADQPQHF
CDR3nt: TGCGCCAGCAGCTTGGTTGCAGGGGCAGATCAGCCCCAGCATTTT

abundance: NA
v_gene: TRBV5-1
j_gene: TRBJ2-5
d_gene: TRBD2
CDR3aa: CASSPVQGGETQYF
CDR3nt: TGCGCCAGCAGCCCGGTCCAGGGAGGGGAGACCCAGTACTTC

abundance: NA
v_gene: TRBV30
j_gene: TRBJ1-2
d_gene: NA
CDR3aa: CAWSKNNYGYTF
CDR3nt: TGTGCCTGGAGTAAAAACAACTATGGCTACACCTTC

abundance: NA
v_gene: TRBV15
j_gene: TRBJ2-5
d_gene: NA
CDR3aa: CATSRGPQTPQETQYF
CDR3nt: TGTGCCACCAGCAGAGGTCCCCAGACTCCACAAGAGACCCAGTACTTC

abundance: NA
v_gene: TRBV10-3
j_gene: TRBJ1-5
d_gene: TRBD1
CDR3aa: CAISEPGTVNQPQHF
CDR3nt: TGTGCCATCAGTGAGCCCGGGACAGTCAATCAGCCCCAGCATTTT

abundance: NA
v_gene: TRBV5-6
j_gene: TRBJ1-6
d_gene: TRBD1
CDR3aa: CASSLRTGLNSPLHF
CDR3nt: TGTGCCAGCAGCTTAAGGACAGGGCTTAATTCACCCCTCCACTTT

abundance: NA
v_gene: TRBV4-3
j_gene: TRBJ2-7
d_gene: NA
CDR3aa: CASSQRTGPVYEQYF
CDR3nt: TGCGCCAGCAGCCAGAGAACAGGGCCCGTCTACGAGCAGTACTTC

abundance: NA
v_gene: TRBV4-3
j_gene: TRBJ1-2
d_gene: NA
CDR3aa: CASSQEIGTSGYGYTF
CDR3nt: TGCGCCAGCAGCCAAGAGATCGGCACTTCGGGCTATGGCTACACCTTC

abundance: NA
v_gene: TRBV7-9
j_gene: TRBJ1-5
d_gene: NA
CDR3aa: CASSFEWDNNQPQHF
CDR3nt: TGTGCCAGCAGCTTTGAGTGGGATAACAATCAGCCCCAGCATTTT

abundance: NA
v_gene: TRBV4-2
j_gene: TRBJ1-4
d_gene: NA
CDR3aa: CASSQDLGREKLFF
CDR3nt: TGTGCCAGCAGCCAAGATTTGGGTAGGGAAAAACTGTTTTTT

abundance: NA
v_gene: TRBV18
j_gene: TRBJ1-2
d_gene: NA
CDR3aa: CASSPAGTVGAYGYTF
CDR3nt: TGTGCCAGCTCACCGGCCGGGACGGTCGGGGCCTATGGCTACACCTTC

abundance: NA
v_gene: TRBV6-6
j_gene: TRBJ1-6
d_gene: NA
CDR3aa: CASSYSTLGDSPLHF
CDR3nt: TGTGCCAGCAGTTACTCGACATTGGGCGACTCACCCCTCCACTTT

abundance: once
v_gene: TRBV7-2
j_gene: TRBJ1-2
d_gene: TRBD1
CDR3aa: CASSPLWGQGTNYGYTF
CDR3nt: TGTGCCAGCAGCCCCCTTTGGGGACAGGGAACTAACTATGGCTACACCTTC

abundance: NA
v_gene: TRBV15
j_gene: TRBJ1-5
d_gene: NA
CDR3aa: CATSPRGGNQPQHF
CDR3nt: TGTGCCACCAGCCCCCGGGGGGGCAATCAGCCCCAGCATTTT

abundance: NA
v_gene: TRBV5-1
j_gene: TRBJ2-5
d_gene: TRBD2
CDR3aa: CASRGLAGTETQYF
CDR3nt: TGCGCCAGCAGGGGACTAGCGGGGACAGAGACCCAGTACTTC

abundance: NA
v_gene: TRBV4-1
j_gene: TRBJ2-3
d_gene: TRBD2
CDR3aa: CASSPGKAGMTSTDTQYF
CDR3nt: TGCGCCAGCAGCCCCGGAAAAGCGGGGATGACTAGCACAGATACGCAGTATTTT

abundance: NA
v_gene: TRBV19
j_gene: TRBJ1-3
d_gene: NA
CDR3aa: CASSPGGVISGNTIYF
CDR3nt: TGTGCCAGTAGTCCGGGCGGGGTAATCTCTGGAAACACCATATATTTT

abundance: NA
v_gene: TRBV7-9
j_gene: TRBJ2-7
d_gene: TRBD2
CDR3aa: CASSSGLAGGGEQYF
CDR3nt: TGTGCCAGCAGCTCGGGACTAGCGGGGGGTGGGGAGCAGTACTTC

abundance: NA
v_gene: TRBV7-2
j_gene: TRBJ2-7
d_gene: NA
CDR3aa: CASSLDGSVYEQYF
CDR3nt: TGTGCCAGCAGCTTGGATGGTTCTGTCTACGAGCAGTACTTC

abundance: NA
v_gene: TRBV10-3
j_gene: TRBJ1-1
d_gene: NA
CDR3aa: CAISDGVNTEAFF
CDR3nt: TGTGCCATCAGTGATGGCGTAAACACTGAAGCTTTCTTT

abundance: NA
v_gene: TRBV14
j_gene: TRBJ1-5
d_gene: TRBD1
CDR3aa: CASSRDRGYSNQPQHF
CDR3nt: TGTGCCAGCAGCCGGGACAGGGGATATAGCAATCAGCCCCAGCATTTT

abundance: NA
v_gene: TRBV7-9
j_gene: TRBJ1-3
d_gene: TRBD1
CDR3aa: CASSPSAGGARSGNTIYF
CDR3nt: TGTGCCAGCAGCCCCTCAGCAGGGGGCGCAAGGTCTGGAAACACCATATATTTT

abundance: NA
v_gene: TRBV19
j_gene: TRBJ1-1
d_gene: NA
CDR3aa: CASSIFVAQNTEAFF
CDR3nt: TGTGCCAGTAGTATATTCGTGGCGCAGAACACTGAAGCTTTCTTT

abundance: NA
v_gene: TRBV7-8
j_gene: TRBJ1-6
d_gene: NA
CDR3aa: CASARGSPLHF
CDR3nt: TGTGCCTCAGCACGGGGTTCACCCCTCCACTTT

abundance: NA
v_gene: TRBV7-6
j_gene: TRBJ2-7
d_gene: TRBD1
CDR3aa: CASSLVGVVDRATPYEQYF
CDR3nt: TGTGCCAGCAGCTTAGTAGGGGTGGTAGACAGGGCAACCCCCTACGAGCAGTACTTC

abundance: NA
v_gene: TRBV4-2
j_gene: TRBJ1-2
d_gene: TRBD1
CDR3aa: CASSRSEAPGQGDFGYTF
CDR3nt: TGTGCCAGCAGCCGGTCGGAAGCCCCGGGACAGGGGGATTTTGGCTACACCTTC

abundance: NA
v_gene: TRBV9
j_gene: TRBJ1-2
d_gene: TRBD1
CDR3aa: CASSVRTGGIPPYGYTF
CDR3nt: TGTGCCAGCAGCGTAAGAACAGGGGGCATTCCGCCCTATGGCTACACCTTC

abundance: NA
v_gene: TRBV19
j_gene: TRBJ1-4
d_gene: NA
CDR3aa: CASSTDRGSLDEKLFF
CDR3nt: TGTGCCAGTAGTACAGACCGAGGGTCTTTAGATGAAAAACTGTTTTTT

abundance: NA
v_gene: TRBV7-9
j_gene: TRBJ1-2
d_gene: TRBD1
CDR3aa: CASSRTGADYGYTF
CDR3nt: TGTGCCAGCAGCCGGACAGGGGCGGACTATGGCTACACCTTC

abundance: NA
v_gene: TRBV10-3
j_gene: TRBJ2-5
d_gene: TRBD1
CDR3aa: CAISESGQIQETQYF
CDR3nt: TGTGCCATCAGTGAGTCGGGACAGATCCAAGAGACCCAGTACTTC

abundance: few
v_gene: TRBV30
j_gene: TRBJ2-1
d_gene: TRBD1
CDR3aa: CARDRGRGNEQFF
CDR3nt: TGTGCACGTGACAGGGGGCGAGGAAATGAGCAGTTCTTC

abundance: NA
v_gene: TRBV9
j_gene: TRBJ1-4
d_gene: NA
CDR3aa: CASSVGLGGSTNEKLFF
CDR3nt: TGTGCCAGCAGCGTAGGGTTAGGGGGGTCAACTAATGAAAAACTGTTTTTT

abundance: NA
v_gene: TRBV4-1
j_gene: TRBJ2-5
d_gene: NA
CDR3aa: CASGVLGITETQYF
CDR3nt: TGCGCCAGCGGTGTTTTGGGAATCACAGAGACCCAGTACTTC

abundance: NA
v_gene: TRBV7-2
j_gene: TRBJ1-2
d_gene: NA
CDR3aa: CASASPRVNYGYTF
CDR3nt: TGTGCCAGCGCCTCACCCCGGGTAAACTATGGCTACACCTTC

abundance: NA
v_gene: TRBV5-6
j_gene: TRBJ1-5
d_gene: NA
CDR3aa: CASSLDRMNNQPQHF
CDR3nt: TGTGCCAGCAGCCTGGACAGAATGAACAATCAGCCCCAGCATTTT

abundance: NA
v_gene: TRBV2
j_gene: TRBJ1-4
d_gene: NA
CDR3aa: CASTYLFGNNEKLFF
CDR3nt: TGTGCCAGCACCTACCTCTTCGGGAATAATGAAAAACTGTTTTTT

abundance: NA
v_gene: TRBV9
j_gene: TRBJ2-2
d_gene: NA
CDR3aa: CASSDGGGNPGELFF
CDR3nt: TGTGCCAGCAGCGACGGGGGTGGAAACCCCGGGGAGCTGTTTTTT

abundance: NA
v_gene: TRBV4-2
j_gene: TRBJ1-2
d_gene: TRBD1
CDR3aa: CASSEGTGDGYTF
CDR3nt: TGTGCCAGCAGCGAAGGGACAGGGGATGGCTACACCTTC

abundance: once
v_gene: TRBV5-4
j_gene: TRBJ1-2
d_gene: TRBD1
CDR3aa: CASSTPQGGDYGYTF
CDR3nt: TGTGCCAGCAGCACCCCGCAGGGGGGGGACTATGGCTACACCTTC

abundance: NA
v_gene: TRBV7-6
j_gene: TRBJ2-7
d_gene: NA
CDR3aa: CASSRSGDTYEQYF
CDR3nt: TGTGCCAGCAGCCGGTCAGGGGACACCTACGAGCAGTACTTC

abundance: once
v_gene: TRBV9
j_gene: TRBJ1-2
d_gene: TRBD1
CDR3aa: CASSVGGQANYGYTF
CDR3nt: TGTGCCAGCAGCGTAGGGGGACAGGCCAACTATGGCTACACCTTC

abundance: NA
v_gene: TRBV6-1
j_gene: TRBJ2-5
d_gene: TRBD1
CDR3aa: CASSAGTGGGGPIETQYF
CDR3nt: TGTGCCAGCAGTGCCGGGACAGGGGGCGGAGGGCCAATAGAGACCCAGTACTTC

abundance: NA
v_gene: TRBV5-4
j_gene: TRBJ1-1
d_gene: TRBD1
CDR3aa: CASSRRQGGMNTEAFF
CDR3nt: TGTGCCAGCAGCCGTCGACAGGGGGGGATGAACACTGAAGCTTTCTTT

abundance: once
v_gene: TRBV9
j_gene: TRBJ1-1
d_gene: NA
CDR3aa: CASSVVVPLKGPNTEAFF
CDR3nt: TGTGCCAGCAGCGTAGTCGTCCCACTTAAGGGTCCGAACACTGAAGCTTTCTTT

abundance: NA
v_gene: TRBV5-1
j_gene: TRBJ2-7
d_gene: NA
CDR3aa: CASSLRGEVSLEQYF
CDR3nt: TGCGCCAGCAGCTTGCGCGGGGAGGTTTCCTTGGAGCAGTACTTC

abundance: NA
v_gene: TRBV29-1
j_gene: TRBJ2-2
d_gene: NA
CDR3aa: CSVGAGELFF
CDR3nt: TGCAGCGTAGGGGCCGGGGAGCTGTTTTTT

abundance: NA
v_gene: TRBV9
j_gene: TRBJ2-3
d_gene: TRBD2
CDR3aa: CASSVYGSGEYTDTQYF
CDR3nt: TGTGCCAGCAGCGTATACGGGAGCGGGGAGTACACAGATACGCAGTATTTT

abundance: NA
v_gene: TRBV12-5
j_gene: TRBJ2-7
d_gene: TRBD1
CDR3aa: CASGLGQGALNEQYF
CDR3nt: TGTGCTAGTGGTTTAGGACAGGGGGCGTTAAACGAGCAGTACTTC

abundance: NA
v_gene: TRBV7-2
j_gene: TRBJ2-7
d_gene: NA
CDR3aa: CASSLTRSYEQYF
CDR3nt: TGTGCCAGCAGCTTAACCAGGTCATACGAGCAGTACTTC

abundance: NA
v_gene: TRBV6-6
j_gene: TRBJ1-6
d_gene: NA
CDR3aa: CASSYAGGGLLSPLHF
CDR3nt: TGTGCCAGCAGTTACGCCGGCGGGGGGCTATTATCACCCCTCCACTTT

abundance: NA
v_gene: TRBV7-2
j_gene: TRBJ1-2
d_gene: TRBD1
CDR3aa: CASSPGQNYGYTF
CDR3nt: TGTGCCAGCAGCCCGGGACAGAACTATGGCTACACCTTC

abundance: NA
v_gene: TRBV9
j_gene: TRBJ1-4
d_gene: NA
CDR3aa: CASSVDQGANEKLFF
CDR3nt: TGTGCCAGCAGCGTAGACCAGGGTGCTAATGAAAAACTGTTTTTT

abundance: NA
v_gene: TRBV4-1
j_gene: TRBJ2-7
d_gene: NA
CDR3aa: CASSQTGPLEGEQYF
CDR3nt: TGCGCCAGCAGCCAGACAGGTCCTCTGGAGGGGGAGCAGTACTTC

abundance: NA
v_gene: TRBV14
j_gene: TRBJ2-2
d_gene: NA
CDR3aa: CASSPFGGGELFF
CDR3nt: TGTGCCAGCAGCCCGTTTGGGGGCGGGGAGCTGTTTTTT

abundance: NA
v_gene: TRBV11-2
j_gene: TRBJ1-4
d_gene: TRBD1
CDR3aa: CASSPDRAREKLFF
CDR3nt: TGTGCCAGCAGCCCGGACAGGGCACGGGAAAAACTGTTTTTT

abundance: once
v_gene: TRBV7-8
j_gene: TRBJ2-1
d_gene: TRBD1
CDR3aa: CASSAGTGGSSYNEQFF
CDR3nt: TGTGCCAGCAGCGCCGGGACAGGGGGGAGCTCCTACAATGAGCAGTTCTTC

abundance: NA
v_gene: TRBV6-6
j_gene: TRBJ1-1
d_gene: NA
CDR3aa: CASSYRTGGTEAFF
CDR3nt: TGTGCCAGCAGTTACCGCACCGGGGGGACTGAAGCTTTCTTT

abundance: few
v_gene: TRBV2
j_gene: TRBJ1-2
d_gene: NA
CDR3aa: CASSETGAGAVRGYTF
CDR3nt: TGTGCCAGCAGTGAAACTGGCGCAGGGGCCGTGCGGGGCTACACCTTC